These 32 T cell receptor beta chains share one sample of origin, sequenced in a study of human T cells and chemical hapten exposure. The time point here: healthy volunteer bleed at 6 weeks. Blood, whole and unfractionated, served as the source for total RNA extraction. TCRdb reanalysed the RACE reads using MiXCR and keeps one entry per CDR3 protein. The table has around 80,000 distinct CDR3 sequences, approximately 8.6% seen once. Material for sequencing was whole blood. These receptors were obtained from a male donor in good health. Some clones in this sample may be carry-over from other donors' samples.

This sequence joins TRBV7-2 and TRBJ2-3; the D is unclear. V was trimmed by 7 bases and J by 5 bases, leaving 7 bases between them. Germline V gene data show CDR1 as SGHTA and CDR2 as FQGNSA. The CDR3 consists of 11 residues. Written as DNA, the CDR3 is TGTGCCAGCAAGGTTTTAGATACGCAGTATTTT. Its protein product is CASKVLDTQYF.

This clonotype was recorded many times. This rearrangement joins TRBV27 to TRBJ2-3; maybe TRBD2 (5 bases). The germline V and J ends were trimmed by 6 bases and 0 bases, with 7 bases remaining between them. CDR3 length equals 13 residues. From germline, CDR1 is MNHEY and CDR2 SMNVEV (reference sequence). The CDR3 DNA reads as TGTGCCAGCAGGGACTTAAGCACAGATACGCAGTATTTT. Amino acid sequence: CASRDLSTDTQYF.

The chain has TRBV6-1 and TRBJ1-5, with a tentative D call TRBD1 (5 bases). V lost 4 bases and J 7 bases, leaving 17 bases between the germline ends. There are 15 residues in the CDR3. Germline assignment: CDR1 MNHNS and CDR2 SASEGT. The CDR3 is CASSASHRRDQPQHF. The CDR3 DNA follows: TGTGCCAGCAGTGCCTCCCACAGGCGGGACCAGCCCCAGCATTTT.

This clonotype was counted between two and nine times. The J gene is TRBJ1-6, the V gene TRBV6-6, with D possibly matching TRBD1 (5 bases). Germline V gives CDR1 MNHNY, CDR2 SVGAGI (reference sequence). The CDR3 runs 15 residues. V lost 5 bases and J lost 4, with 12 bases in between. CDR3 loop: CASSLDTGYNSPLHF. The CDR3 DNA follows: TGTGCCAGCAGTCTGGATACAGGTTATAATTCACCCCTCCACTTT.

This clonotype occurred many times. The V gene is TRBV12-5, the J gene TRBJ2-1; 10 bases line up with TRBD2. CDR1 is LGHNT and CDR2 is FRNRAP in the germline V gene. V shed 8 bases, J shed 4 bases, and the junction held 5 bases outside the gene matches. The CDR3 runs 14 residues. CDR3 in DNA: TGTGCTAGTACCCTAGCGGGAGTATACAATGAGCAGTTCTTC. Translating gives CASTLAGVYNEQFF.

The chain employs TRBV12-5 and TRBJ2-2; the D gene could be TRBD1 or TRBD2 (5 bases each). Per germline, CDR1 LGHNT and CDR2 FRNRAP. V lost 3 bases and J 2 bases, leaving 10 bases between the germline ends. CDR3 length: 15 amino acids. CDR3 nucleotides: TGTGCTAGTGGTTTTCCCGGGACCAACACCGGGGAGCTGTTTTTT. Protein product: CASGFPGTNTGELFF. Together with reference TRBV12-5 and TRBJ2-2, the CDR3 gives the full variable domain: DARVTQTPRHKVTEMGQEVTMRCQPILGHNTVFWYRQTMMQGLELLAYFRNRAPLDDSGMPKDRFSAEMPDATLATLKIQPSEPRDSAVYFCASGFPGTNTGELFFGEGSRLTVL.

CDR3 in amino acids: CSVAKLGGDTQYF. Here the CDR3 DNA reads TGCAGCGTTGCGAAGTTGGGAGGAGATACGCAGTATTTT. V gene TRBV29-1 combines with J gene TRBJ2-3; TRBD2 is a possible D gene (6 bases). The V and J ends lost 4 bases and 5 bases respectively, with 13 bases between them. The CDR3 spans 13 residues. CDR1 and CDR2 (germline): SQVTM, ANQGSEA.

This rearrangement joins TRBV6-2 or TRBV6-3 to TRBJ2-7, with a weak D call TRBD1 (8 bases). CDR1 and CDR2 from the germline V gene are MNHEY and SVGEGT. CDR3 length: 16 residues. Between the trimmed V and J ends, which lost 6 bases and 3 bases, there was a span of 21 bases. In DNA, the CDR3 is TGTGCCAGCAGCCACGGGGGGACAGGAGGTAACTACGAGCAGTACTTC. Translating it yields CASSHGGTGGNYEQYF.

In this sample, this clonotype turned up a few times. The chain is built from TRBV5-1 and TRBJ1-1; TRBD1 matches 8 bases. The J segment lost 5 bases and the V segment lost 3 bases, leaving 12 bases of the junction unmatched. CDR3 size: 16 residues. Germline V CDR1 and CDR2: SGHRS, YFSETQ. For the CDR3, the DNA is TGCGCCAGCAGCTGGGGCTCGCAGGGGGCCAGTACTGAAGCTTTCTTT. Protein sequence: CASSWGSQGASTEAFF.

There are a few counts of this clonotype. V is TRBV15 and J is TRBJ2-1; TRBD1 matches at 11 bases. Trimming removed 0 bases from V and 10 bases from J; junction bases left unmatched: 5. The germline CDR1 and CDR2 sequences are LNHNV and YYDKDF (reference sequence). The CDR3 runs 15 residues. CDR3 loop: CATSRDRTGGLEQFF. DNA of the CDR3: TGTGCCACCAGCAGAGATAGGACAGGGGGCTTGGAGCAGTTCTTC.

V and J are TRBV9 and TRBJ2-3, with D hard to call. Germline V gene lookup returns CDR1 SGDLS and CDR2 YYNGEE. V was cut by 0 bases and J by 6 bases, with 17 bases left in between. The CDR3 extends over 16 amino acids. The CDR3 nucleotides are TGTGCCAGCAGCGTAGGGCCTCCTACTCGAGTGGATACGCAGTATTTT. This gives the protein CASSVGPPTRVDTQYF.

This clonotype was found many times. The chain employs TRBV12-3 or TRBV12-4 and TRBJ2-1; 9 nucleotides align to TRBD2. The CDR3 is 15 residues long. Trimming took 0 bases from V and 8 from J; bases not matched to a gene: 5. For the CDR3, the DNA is TGTGCCAGCAGTTTAGCCCAGCGGGAGGATCATGAGCAGTTCTTC. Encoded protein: CASSLAQREDHEQFF.

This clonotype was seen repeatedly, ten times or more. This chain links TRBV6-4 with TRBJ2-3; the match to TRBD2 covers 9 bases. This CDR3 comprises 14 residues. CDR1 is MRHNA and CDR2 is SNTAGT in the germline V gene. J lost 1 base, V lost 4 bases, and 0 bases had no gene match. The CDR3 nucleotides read TGTGCCAGCAGTGGGACTAGCGGCACAGATACGCAGTATTTT. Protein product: CASSGTSGTDTQYF.

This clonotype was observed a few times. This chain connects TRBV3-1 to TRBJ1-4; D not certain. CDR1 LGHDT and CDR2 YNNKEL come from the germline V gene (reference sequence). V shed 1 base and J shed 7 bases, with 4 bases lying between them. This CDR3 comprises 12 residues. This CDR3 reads CASSQGGEKLFF. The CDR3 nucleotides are TGTGCCAGCAGCCAAGGGGGTGAAAAACTGTTTTTT.

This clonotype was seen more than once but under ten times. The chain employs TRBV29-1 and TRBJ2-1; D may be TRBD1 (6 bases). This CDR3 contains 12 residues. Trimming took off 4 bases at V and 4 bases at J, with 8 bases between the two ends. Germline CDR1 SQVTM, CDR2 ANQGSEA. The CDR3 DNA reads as TGCAGCGTTGTGGACAGATACAATGAGCAGTTCTTC. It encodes CSVVDRYNEQFF.

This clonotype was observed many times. The CDR3: CSATSGAVHNSPLHF. The CDR3 DNA follows: TGCAGTGCTACCTCAGGGGCGGTACATAATTCACCCCTCCACTTT. The chain recombines TRBV20-1 with TRBJ1-6; D is perhaps TRBD1 (6 bases). This CDR3 comprises 15 residues. With 4 bases removed from V and 5 bases from J, the gap between germline ends came to 15 bases. Germline V gives CDR1 DFQATT, CDR2 SNEGSKA (reference sequence).

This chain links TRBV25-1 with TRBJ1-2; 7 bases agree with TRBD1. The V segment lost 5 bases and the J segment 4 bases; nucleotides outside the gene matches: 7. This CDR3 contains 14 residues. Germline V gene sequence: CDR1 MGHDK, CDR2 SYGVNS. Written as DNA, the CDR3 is TGTGCCAGCAGTCCCAACAGGGGAATCTATGGCTACACCTTC. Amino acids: CASSPNRGIYGYTF.

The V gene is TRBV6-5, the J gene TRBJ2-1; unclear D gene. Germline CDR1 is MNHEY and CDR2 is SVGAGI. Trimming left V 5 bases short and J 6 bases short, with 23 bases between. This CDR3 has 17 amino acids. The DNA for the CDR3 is TGTGCCAGCAGTCACACAACGTTATATCGGGTTAGCAATGAGCAGTTCTTC. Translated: CASSHTTLYRVSNEQFF.

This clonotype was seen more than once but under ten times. The CDR3 sequence is CASSLGERGTDTQYF. Written as DNA, the CDR3 is TGTGCCAGCAGCTTAGGGGAGCGGGGGACAGATACGCAGTATTTT. This rearrangement joins TRBV7-2 to TRBJ2-3, with 8 positions matching TRBD2. V shed 1 base and J 3 bases; nucleotides not matched to a gene: 3. CDR1 and CDR2 (germline): SGHTA, FQGNSA. The CDR3 covers 15 residues.

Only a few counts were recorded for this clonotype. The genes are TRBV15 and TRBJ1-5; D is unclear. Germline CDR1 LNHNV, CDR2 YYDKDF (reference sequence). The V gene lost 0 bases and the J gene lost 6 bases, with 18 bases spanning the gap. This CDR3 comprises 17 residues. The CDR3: CATSRDPYSRFAQPQHF. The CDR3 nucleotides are TGTGCCACCAGCAGAGATCCCTACAGTCGGTTTGCTCAGCCCCAGCATTTT.

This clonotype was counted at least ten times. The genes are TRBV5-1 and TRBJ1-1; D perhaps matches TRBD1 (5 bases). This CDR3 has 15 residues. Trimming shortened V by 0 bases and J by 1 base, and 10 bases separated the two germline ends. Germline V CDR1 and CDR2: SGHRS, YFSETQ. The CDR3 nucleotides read TGCGCCAGCAGCTTGGGCCCGGGGGGGAACACTGAAGCTTTCTTT. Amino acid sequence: CASSLGPGGNTEAFF. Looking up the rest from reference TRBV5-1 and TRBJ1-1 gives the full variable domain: KAGVTQTPRYLIKTRGQQVTLSCSPISGHRSVSWYQQTPGQGLQFLFEYFSETQRNKGNFPGRFSGRQFSNSRSEMNVSTLELGDSALYLCASSLGPGGNTEAFFGQGTRLTVV.

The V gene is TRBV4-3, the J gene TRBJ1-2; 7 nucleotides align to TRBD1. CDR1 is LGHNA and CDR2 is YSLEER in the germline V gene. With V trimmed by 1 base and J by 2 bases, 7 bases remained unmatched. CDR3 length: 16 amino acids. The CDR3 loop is CASSQGRTGSNYGYTF. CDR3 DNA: TGCGCCAGCAGCCAAGGGCGGACAGGATCAAACTATGGCTACACCTTC.

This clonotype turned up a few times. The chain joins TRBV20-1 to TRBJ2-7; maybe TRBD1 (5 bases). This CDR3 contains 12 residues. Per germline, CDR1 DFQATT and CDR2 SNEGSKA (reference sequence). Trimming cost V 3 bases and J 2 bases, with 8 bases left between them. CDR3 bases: TGCAGTGCTAGGGACAACCCCTACGAGCAGTACTTC. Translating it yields CSARDNPYEQYF.

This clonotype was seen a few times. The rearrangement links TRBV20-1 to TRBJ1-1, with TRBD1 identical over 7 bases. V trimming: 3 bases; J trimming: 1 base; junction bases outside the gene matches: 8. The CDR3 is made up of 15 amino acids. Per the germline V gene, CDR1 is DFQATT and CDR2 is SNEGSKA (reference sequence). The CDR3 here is CSASPLDRPNTEAFF. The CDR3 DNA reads TGCAGTGCTAGCCCTCTGGACAGGCCGAACACTGAAGCTTTCTTT.

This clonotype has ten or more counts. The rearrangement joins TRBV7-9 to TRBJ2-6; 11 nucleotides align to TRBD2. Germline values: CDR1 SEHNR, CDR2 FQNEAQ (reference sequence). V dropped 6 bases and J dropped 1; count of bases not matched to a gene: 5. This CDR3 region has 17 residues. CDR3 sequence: CASSKGTSGSGANVLTF. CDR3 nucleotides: TGTGCCAGCAGTAAAGGGACTAGCGGATCTGGGGCCAACGTCCTGACTTTC.

CDR3 residues: CASSPKGGPAYNEQFF. The CDR3 DNA reads TGTGCCAGTAGCCCGAAGGGGGGTCCCGCCTACAATGAGCAGTTCTTC. This chain links TRBV19 with TRBJ2-1; D possibly matches TRBD1 or TRBD2 (6 bases each). The CDR3 sequence is 16 residues long. Trimming cost V 6 bases and J 2 bases, with 17 bases left between them. The V gene's germline CDR1 is LNHDA and CDR2 SQIVND (reference sequence).

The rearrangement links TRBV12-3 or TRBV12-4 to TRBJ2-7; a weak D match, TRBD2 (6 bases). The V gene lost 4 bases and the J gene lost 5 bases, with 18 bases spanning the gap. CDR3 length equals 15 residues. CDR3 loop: CASSSLGGEGNEQYF. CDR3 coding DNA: TGTGCCAGCAGTTCCCTCGGGGGAGAAGGCAACGAGCAGTACTTC.

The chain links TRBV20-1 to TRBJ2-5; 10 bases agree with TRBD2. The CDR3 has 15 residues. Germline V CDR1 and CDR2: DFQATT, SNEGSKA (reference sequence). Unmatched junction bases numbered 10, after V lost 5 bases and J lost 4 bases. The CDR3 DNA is TGCAGTGCTCCTCTAGCGGGAGAGGCCCGAGAGACCCAGTACTTC. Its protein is CSAPLAGEARETQYF.

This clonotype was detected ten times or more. The CDR3: CASSLAGTSDQETQYF. As DNA, the CDR3 is TGTGCCAGCAGCTTAGCCGGGACTAGCGACCAAGAGACCCAGTACTTC. The V gene is TRBV7-6, the J gene TRBJ2-5, with 10 bases that match TRBD2. CDR1 and CDR2 from the germline V gene are SGHVS and FNYEAQ. There are 16 residues in the CDR3. The junction had 1 base not matched to a gene; V was cut back by 0 bases and J by 0 bases. Full variable domain (outside the CDR3, taken from reference TRBV7-6 and TRBJ2-5): GAGVSQSPRYKVTKRGQDVALRCDPISGHVSLYWYRQALGQGPEFLTYFNYEAQQDKSGLPNDRFSAERPEGSISTLTIQRTEQRDSAMYRCASSLAGTSDQETQYFGPGTRLLVL.

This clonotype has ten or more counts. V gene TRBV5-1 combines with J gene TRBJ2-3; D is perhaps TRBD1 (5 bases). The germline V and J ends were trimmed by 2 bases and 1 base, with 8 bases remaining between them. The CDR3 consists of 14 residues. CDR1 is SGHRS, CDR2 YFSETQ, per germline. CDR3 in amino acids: CASSFEQGTDTQYF. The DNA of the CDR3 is TGCGCCAGCAGCTTCGAACAGGGCACAGATACGCAGTATTTT.

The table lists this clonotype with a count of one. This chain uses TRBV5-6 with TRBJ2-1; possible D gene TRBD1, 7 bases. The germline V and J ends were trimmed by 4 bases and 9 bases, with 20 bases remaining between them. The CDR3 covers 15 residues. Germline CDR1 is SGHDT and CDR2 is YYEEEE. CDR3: CASSRGTELRGEQFF. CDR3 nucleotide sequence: TGTGCCAGCAGCCGCGGGACAGAGCTCCGGGGTGAGCAGTTCTTC.

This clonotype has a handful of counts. CDR3 sequence (DNA): TGTGCCAGCAGCTTAGGCACCCTCCGGGAGGTTCTCCCAGATACGCAGTATTTT. It codes for CASSLGTLREVLPDTQYF. The chain has TRBV11-2 and TRBJ2-3; TRBD2 matches at 7 bases. V trimming: 1 base; J trimming: 4 bases; junction bases outside the gene matches: 14. The CDR3 contains 18 residues. Germline CDR1 reads SGHAT; CDR2 reads FQNNGV. Together with reference TRBV11-2 and TRBJ2-3, the CDR3 gives the full variable domain: EAGVAQSPRYKIIEKRQSVAFWCNPISGHATLYWYQQILGQGPKLLIQFQNNGVVDDSQLPKDRFSAERLKGVDSTLKIQPAKLEDSAVYLCASSLGTLREVLPDTQYFGPGTRLTVL.